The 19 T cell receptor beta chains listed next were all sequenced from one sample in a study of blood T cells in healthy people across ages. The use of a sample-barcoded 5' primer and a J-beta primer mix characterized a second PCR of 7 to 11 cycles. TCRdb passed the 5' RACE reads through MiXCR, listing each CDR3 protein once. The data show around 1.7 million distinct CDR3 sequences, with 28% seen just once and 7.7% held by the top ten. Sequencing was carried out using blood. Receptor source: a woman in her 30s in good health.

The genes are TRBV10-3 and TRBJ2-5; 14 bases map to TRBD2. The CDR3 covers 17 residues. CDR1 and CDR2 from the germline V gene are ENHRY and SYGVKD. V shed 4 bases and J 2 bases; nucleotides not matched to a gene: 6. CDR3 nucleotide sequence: TGTGCCATCAGTGGGGGACTAGCGGGGGCCTTTCAAGAGACCCAGTACTTC. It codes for CAISGGLAGAFQETQYF.

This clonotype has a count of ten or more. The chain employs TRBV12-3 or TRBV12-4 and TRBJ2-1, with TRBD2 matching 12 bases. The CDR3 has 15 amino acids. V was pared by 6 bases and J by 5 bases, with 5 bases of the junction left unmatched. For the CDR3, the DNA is TGTGCCAGCAGCCCTCGGACTAGCGGGAACAATGAGCAGTTCTTC. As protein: CASSPRTSGNNEQFF.

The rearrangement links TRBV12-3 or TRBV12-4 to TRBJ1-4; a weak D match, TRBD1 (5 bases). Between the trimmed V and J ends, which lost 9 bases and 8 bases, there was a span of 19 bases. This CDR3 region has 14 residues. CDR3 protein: CARRLGGVNEKLFF. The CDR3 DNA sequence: TGTGCCAGACGTTTGGGGGGTGTGAACGAAAAACTGTTTTTT.

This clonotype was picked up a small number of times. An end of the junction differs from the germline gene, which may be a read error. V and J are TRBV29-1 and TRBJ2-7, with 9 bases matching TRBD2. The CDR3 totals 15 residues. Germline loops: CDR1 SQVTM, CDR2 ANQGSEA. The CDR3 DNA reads TGCGGCGTAGCACAAAGACTAGCGGACACCTACGAGCAGTACTTC. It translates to CGVAQRLADTYEQYF.

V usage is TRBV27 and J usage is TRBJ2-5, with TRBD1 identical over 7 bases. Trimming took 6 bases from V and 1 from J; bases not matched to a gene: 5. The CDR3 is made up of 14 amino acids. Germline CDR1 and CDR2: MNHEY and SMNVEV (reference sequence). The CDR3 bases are TGTGCCAGCAGGATGACAGGGATCCAAGAGACCCAGTACTTC. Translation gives CASRMTGIQETQYF.

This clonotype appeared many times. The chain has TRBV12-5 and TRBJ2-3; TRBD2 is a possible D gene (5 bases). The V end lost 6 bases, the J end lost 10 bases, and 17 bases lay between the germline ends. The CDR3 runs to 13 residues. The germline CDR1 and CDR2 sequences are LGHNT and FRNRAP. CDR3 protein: CASGTPASRAQYF. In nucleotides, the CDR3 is TGTGCTAGTGGCACCCCGGCTAGCCGGGCGCAGTATTTT.

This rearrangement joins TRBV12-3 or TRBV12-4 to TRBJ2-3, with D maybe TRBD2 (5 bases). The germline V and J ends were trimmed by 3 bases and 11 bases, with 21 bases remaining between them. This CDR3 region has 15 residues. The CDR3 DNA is TGTGCCAGCAGTTTCTCACTAGACAAGGCCGGCGTGCAGTATTTT. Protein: CASSFSLDKAGVQYF.

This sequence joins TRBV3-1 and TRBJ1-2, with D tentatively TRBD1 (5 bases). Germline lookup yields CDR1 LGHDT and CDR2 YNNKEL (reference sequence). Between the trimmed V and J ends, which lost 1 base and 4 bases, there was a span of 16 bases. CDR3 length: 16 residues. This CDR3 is CASSQAPWDGSYGYTF. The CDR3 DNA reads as TGTGCCAGCAGCCAAGCCCCGTGGGACGGCTCCTATGGCTACACCTTC.

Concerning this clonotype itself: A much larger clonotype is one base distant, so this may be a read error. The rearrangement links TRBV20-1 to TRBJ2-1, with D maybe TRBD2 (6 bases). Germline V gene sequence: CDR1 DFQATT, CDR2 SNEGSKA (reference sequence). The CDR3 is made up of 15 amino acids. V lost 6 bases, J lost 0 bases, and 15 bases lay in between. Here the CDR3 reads CSAPPGGNSYNEQFF. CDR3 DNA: TGCAGTGCCCCACCTGGGGGGAACTCCTACAATGAGCAGTTCTTC.

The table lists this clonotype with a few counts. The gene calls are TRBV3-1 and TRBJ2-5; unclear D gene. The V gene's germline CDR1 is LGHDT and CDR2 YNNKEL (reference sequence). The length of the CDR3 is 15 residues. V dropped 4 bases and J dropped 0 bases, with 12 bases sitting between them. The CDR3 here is CASSLFWQNQETQYF. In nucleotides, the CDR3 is TGTGCCAGCAGCCTATTTTGGCAGAACCAAGAGACCCAGTACTTC.

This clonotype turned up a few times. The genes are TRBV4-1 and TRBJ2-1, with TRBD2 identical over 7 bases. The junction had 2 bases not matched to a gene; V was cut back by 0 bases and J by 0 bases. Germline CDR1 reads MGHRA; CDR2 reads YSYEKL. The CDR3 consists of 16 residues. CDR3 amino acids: CASSQDQRGSYNEQFF. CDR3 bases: TGCGCCAGCAGCCAAGATCAGCGGGGCTCCTACAATGAGCAGTTCTTC.

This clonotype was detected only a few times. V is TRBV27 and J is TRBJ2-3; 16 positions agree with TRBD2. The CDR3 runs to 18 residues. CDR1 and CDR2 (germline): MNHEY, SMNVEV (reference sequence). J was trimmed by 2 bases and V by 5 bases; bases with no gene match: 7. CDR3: CASSPPGLAGGITDTQYF. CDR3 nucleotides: TGTGCCAGCAGTCCGCCGGGACTAGCGGGAGGGATCACAGATACGCAGTATTTT.

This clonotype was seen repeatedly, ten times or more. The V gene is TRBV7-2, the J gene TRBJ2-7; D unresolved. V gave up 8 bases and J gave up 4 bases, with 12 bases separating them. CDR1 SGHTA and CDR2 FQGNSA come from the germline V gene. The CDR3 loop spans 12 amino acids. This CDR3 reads CASSLTPYEQYF. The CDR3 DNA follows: TGTGCCAGCTCTTTGACTCCGTACGAGCAGTACTTC.

The CDR3 sequence is CASSLIGTGIGSYTF. CDR3 coding DNA: TGTGCCAGCAGCTTAATCGGGACAGGGATTGGTAGCTACACCTTC. The chain recombines TRBV7-9 with TRBJ1-2; TRBD1 matches at 9 bases. Germline-derived CDR1 and CDR2 are SEHNR and FQNEAQ (reference sequence). This CDR3 is 15 amino acids long. V trimming: 2 bases; J trimming: 9 bases; junction bases outside the gene matches: 10.

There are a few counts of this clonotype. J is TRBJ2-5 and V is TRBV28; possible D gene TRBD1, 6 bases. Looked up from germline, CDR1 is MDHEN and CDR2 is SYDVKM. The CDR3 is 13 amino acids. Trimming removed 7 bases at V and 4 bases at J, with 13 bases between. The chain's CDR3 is CASINRERETQYF. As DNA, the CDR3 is TGTGCCAGCATTAACAGGGAGCGAGAGACCCAGTACTTC.

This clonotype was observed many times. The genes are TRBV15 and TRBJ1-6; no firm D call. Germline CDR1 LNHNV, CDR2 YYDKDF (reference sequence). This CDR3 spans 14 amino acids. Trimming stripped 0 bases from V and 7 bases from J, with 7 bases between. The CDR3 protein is CATSRDKRNSPLHF. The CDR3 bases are TGTGCCACCAGCAGAGATAAGCGGAATTCACCCCTCCACTTT.

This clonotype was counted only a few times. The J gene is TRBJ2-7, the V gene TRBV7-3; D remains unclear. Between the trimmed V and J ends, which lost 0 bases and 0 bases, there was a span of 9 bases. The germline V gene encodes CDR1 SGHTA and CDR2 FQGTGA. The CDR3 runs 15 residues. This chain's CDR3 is CASSLTRASSYEQYF. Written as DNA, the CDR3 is TGTGCCAGCAGCTTAACCCGGGCTAGCTCCTACGAGCAGTACTTC.

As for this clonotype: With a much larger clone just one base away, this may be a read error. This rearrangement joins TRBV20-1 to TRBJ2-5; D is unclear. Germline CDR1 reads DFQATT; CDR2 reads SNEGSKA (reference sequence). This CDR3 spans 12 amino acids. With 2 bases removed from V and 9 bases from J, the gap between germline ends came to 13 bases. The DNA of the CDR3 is TGCAGTGCTAGAAGGCAGATGATGGCCCAGTACTTC. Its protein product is CSARRQMMAQYF.

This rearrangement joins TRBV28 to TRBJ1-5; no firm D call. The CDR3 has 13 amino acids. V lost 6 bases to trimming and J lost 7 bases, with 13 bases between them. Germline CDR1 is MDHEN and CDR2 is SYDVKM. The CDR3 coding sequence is TGTGCCAGCAGGTTAGCACCGCCCCAGCCCCAGCATTTT. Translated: CASRLAPPQPQHF.